This is a list of T cell receptor beta chains from one sample in a study of CD8 T cells in Susac syndrome. From the immunoSEQ multiplex PCR reads, TCRdb called clonotypes with MiXCR, one entry per CDR3 protein. In the table there are hundreds of thousands of distinct CDR3 sequences, about 95% of which are singletons. The sequenced sample consisted of CD4+ T cells from PBMCs. These receptors all come from a human donor with Susac syndrome. The CDR3 runs from the conserved cysteine through the conserved F or W. D genes are given only for firm matches. Only some rows state a clone size, as once, few, many or a class for expanded clones.

NA,TRBV29-1,TRBJ2-5,TRBD1,CSVGQGLETQYF,TGCAGCGTCGGACAGGGTCTGGAGACCCAGTACTTC
once,TRBV3-1,TRBJ2-7,NA,CASSTGQLKGEQYF,TGTGCCAGCAGTACAGGACAGCTCAAGGGCGAGCAGTACTTC
NA,TRBV20-1,TRBJ1-5,NA,CSAGLLTGYSNQPQHF,TGCAGTGCCGGCCTCCTGACCGGATATAGCAATCAGCCCCAGCATTTT
NA,TRBV7-2,TRBJ2-7,NA,CASSPQTGTYEQYF,TGTGCCAGCAGCCCCCAGACAGGAACCTACGAGCAGTACTTC
NA,TRBV19,TRBJ1-5,NA,CASSIQPQSSQPQHF,TGTGCCAGTAGTATTCAACCCCAGTCAAGTCAGCCCCAGCATTTT
NA,TRBV12-3/TRBV12-4,TRBJ2-5,NA,CASSQDFQETQYF,TGTGCCAGCAGTCAGGACTTCCAAGAGACCCAGTACTTC
NA,TRBV9,TRBJ2-4,NA,CASSPGRGELGIAKNIQYF,TGTGCCAGCAGCCCAGGCAGGGGCGAACTAGGAATAGCCAAAAACATTCAGTACTTC
NA,TRBV6-1,TRBJ1-2,TRBD1,CASSPLTGTGGYGYTF,TGTGCCAGCAGTCCATTGACAGGGACGGGAGGCTATGGCTACACCTTC
NA,TRBV7-2,TRBJ1-5,NA,CASSLGGLGQPQHF,TGTGCCAGCAGCTTAGGCGGGTTGGGTCAGCCCCAGCATTTT
once,TRBV5-6,TRBJ2-5,NA,CASSQFILRAVQETQYF,TGTGCCAGCAGCCAGTTTATACTCAGGGCGGTACAAGAGACCCAGTACTTC
NA,TRBV5-4,TRBJ2-1,NA,CASSLGLDSSYNEQFF,TGTGCCAGCAGCTTGGGCCTAGACAGCTCCTACAATGAGCAGTTCTTC
NA,TRBV3-1,TRBJ2-4,TRBD2,CASSQGGEGRRNIQYF,TGTGCCAGCAGCCAAGGGGGGGAGGGTCGGAGAAACATTCAGTACTTC
NA,TRBV5-1,TRBJ1-4,TRBD1,CASSSWTGTNEKLFF,TGCGCCAGCAGCTCGTGGACAGGGACTAATGAAAAACTGTTTTTT
NA,TRBV4-3,TRBJ2-3,NA,CASSQEYAESDTQYF,TGCGCCAGCAGCCAAGAGTACGCGGAATCAGATACGCAGTATTTT
NA,TRBV30,TRBJ1-1,NA,CAWSVGVNTEAFF,TGTGCCTGGAGTGTAGGGGTGAACACTGAAGCTTTCTTT
NA,TRBV28,TRBJ2-7,NA,CASSSGTYEQYF,TGTGCCAGCAGTTCGGGTACCTACGAGCAGTACTTC
NA,TRBV20-1,TRBJ1-1,NA,CSARGPVNTEAFF,TGCAGTGCTAGAGGGCCCGTAAACACTGAAGCTTTCTTT